These 23 T cell receptor beta chains came from one sample sequenced in a study of shared clonotypes between healthy human individuals. Profiled with immunoSEQ multiplex PCR; TCRdb holds only in-frame clones, not every one. The sample includes 1.4 million or so clones, 97% to 99% of them seen just once. Sequencing input: naive CD4+ T cells sorted from blood. Stated subset: CD45RA+ positively selected. Receptors originate from a man in his thirties or forties in good health.

Points on this clone: Different DNA sequences within this sample yield the same CDR3. The chain joins TRBV6-5 to TRBJ2-3; D is perhaps TRBD1 (5 bases). Deletions cut 3 bases from V and 0 bases from J, with 10 bases between. Germline CDR1 MNHEY, CDR2 SVGAGI. The CDR3 is 15 residues long. CDR3 protein: CASSYQGASTDTQYF. CDR3 DNA: TGTGCCAGCAGTTATCAGGGCGCTAGCACAGATACGCAGTATTTT.

The rearrangement links TRBV18 to TRBJ1-3; maybe TRBD1 (5 bases). Germline V gives CDR1 KGHSH, CDR2 LQKENI. The CDR3 has 17 residues. The V gene lost 3 bases and the J gene lost 1 base, with 16 bases spanning the gap. Written as DNA, the CDR3 is TGTGCCAGCTCACCTCTGTTTGGCAGGGTATCTGGAAACACCATATATTTT. Its protein product is CASSPLFGRVSGNTIYF. The entire variable domain, with the rest obtained from reference TRBV18 and TRBJ1-3, is as follows: NAGVMQNPRHLVRRRGQEARLRCSPMKGHSHVYWYRQLPEEGLKFMVYLQKENIIDESGMPKERFSAEFPKEGPSILRIQQVVRGDSAAYFCASSPLFGRVSGNTIYFGEGSWLTVV.

The rearrangement links TRBV5-1 to TRBJ2-2; D unresolved. Germline-derived CDR1 and CDR2 are SGHRS and YFSETQ. V dropped 4 bases and J dropped 7 bases, with 20 bases sitting between them. The CDR3 has 16 residues. CDR3 DNA sequence: TGCGCCAGCAGCCCCGGTGGTAGGGTGGCTCACGGGGAGCTGTTTTTT. Translation gives CASSPGGRVAHGELFF.

This chain uses TRBV5-4 with TRBJ2-2; 8 bases map to TRBD1. V trimming: 4 bases; J trimming: 4 bases; junction bases outside the gene matches: 6. Per germline, CDR1 SGHNT and CDR2 YYREEE (reference sequence). The CDR3 extends over 15 amino acids. The CDR3 protein is CASSAWDRTTGELFF. The CDR3, as DNA: TGTGCCAGCAGCGCCTGGGACAGGACCACCGGGGAGCTGTTTTTT. Full variable domain (rest looked up from reference TRBV5-4 and TRBJ2-2): ETGVTQSPTHLIKTRGQQVTLRCSSQSGHNTVSWYQQALGQGPQFIFQYYREEENGRGNFPPRFSGLQFPNYSSELNVNALELDDSALYLCASSAWDRTTGELFFGEGSRLTVL.

The chain joins TRBV6-5 to TRBJ1-5; TRBD1 might be the D (5 bases). This CDR3 contains 13 residues. Trimming cost V 3 bases and J 6 bases, with 9 bases left between them. Germline CDR1 is MNHEY and CDR2 is SVGAGI. The CDR3 is CASSYGAAQPQHF. The CDR3 coding sequence is TGTGCCAGCAGTTATGGGGCGGCTCAGCCCCAGCATTTT.

This chain connects TRBV5-1 to TRBJ2-3, with 8 positions matching TRBD2. Germline V gives CDR1 SGHRS, CDR2 YFSETQ. This CDR3 comprises 18 residues. With 3 bases clipped from V and 0 bases from J, the junction kept 12 bases outside the gene matches. The CDR3 region is CASSSGLWTSSSTDTQYF. The CDR3 nucleotides read TGCGCCAGCAGCTCGGGGCTGTGGACTAGCTCAAGCACAGATACGCAGTATTTT. Based on the CDR3 plus reference TRBV5-1 and TRBJ2-3, the full variable domain is KAGVTQTPRYLIKTRGQQVTLSCSPISGHRSVSWYQQTPGQGLQFLFEYFSETQRNKGNFPGRFSGRQFSNSRSEMNVSTLELGDSALYLCASSSGLWTSSSTDTQYFGPGTRLTVL.

The chain combines TRBV29-1 with TRBJ1-1, with a tentative D call TRBD1 (6 bases). The V end lost 6 bases, the J end lost 4 bases, and 15 bases lay between the germline ends. Germline V gene data show CDR1 as SQVTM and CDR2 as ANQGSEA. The CDR3 runs to 13 residues. The CDR3 loop is CSVWARGTTEAFF. The CDR3 DNA reads TGCAGCGTATGGGCCAGGGGAACCACTGAAGCTTTCTTT.

The rearrangement uses TRBV9 and TRBJ2-2, with D possibly being TRBD1 (6 bases). This CDR3 has 15 amino acids. Trimming pared 0 bases from V and 5 bases from J, leaving 11 bases between. From germline, CDR1 is SGDLS and CDR2 YYNGEE. CDR3 sequence: CASSVEDSKTGELFF. The CDR3 nucleotides read TGTGCCAGCAGCGTAGAGGACAGTAAAACCGGGGAGCTGTTTTTT. The full variable domain, rest sourced from reference TRBV9 and TRBJ2-2, is DSGVTQTPKHLITATGQRVTLRCSPRSGDLSVYWYQQSLDQGLQFLIQYYNGEERAKGNILERFSAQQFPDLHSELNLSSLELGDSALYFCASSVEDSKTGELFFGEGSRLTVL.

Details on this clone: Other nucleotide sequences in the sample specify the same CDR3. The chain carries TRBV6-1 and TRBJ2-7; D gene uncertain. This CDR3 has 12 residues. Germline assignment: CDR1 MNHNS and CDR2 SASEGT. V lost 2 bases and J 1 base, leaving 3 bases between the germline ends. The CDR3 DNA reads as TGTGCCAGCAGTGAAAGATCCTACGAGCAGTACTTC. Residues: CASSERSYEQYF.

V gene TRBV5-1 combines with J gene TRBJ2-6; D is undetermined. V lost 0 bases and J 1 base, leaving 5 bases between the germline ends. Germline assignment: CDR1 SGHRS and CDR2 YFSETQ. The CDR3 totals 15 residues. CDR3 protein: CASSLVESGANVLTF. In DNA form, the CDR3 reads TGCGCCAGCAGCTTGGTCGAGTCTGGGGCCAACGTCCTGACTTTC.

The V call is TRBV7-9, the J call TRBJ2-7; 7 positions match TRBD2. This CDR3 has 12 residues. The V gene end was trimmed by 3 bases and the J gene end by 8 bases; junction bases not matched to a gene: 4. Germline assignment: CDR1 SEHNR and CDR2 FQNEAQ (reference sequence). The CDR3 protein is CASSLGGLQQYF. In DNA, the CDR3 is TGTGCCAGCAGCTTGGGGGGACTACAGCAGTACTTC.

This chain links TRBV5-1 with TRBJ2-1, with D hard to call. V lost 4 bases, J lost 7 bases, and 12 bases lay in between. The CDR3 contains 13 residues. The germline V gene has CDR1 SGHRS and CDR2 YFSETQ. In nucleotides, the CDR3 is TGCGCCAGCAGCCGAACGGAAAGTAATGAGCAGTTCTTC. Protein sequence: CASSRTESNEQFF.

The gene calls are TRBV5-1 and TRBJ1-2; 7 bases map to TRBD1. This CDR3 is 17 amino acids long. The V gene's germline CDR1 is SGHRS and CDR2 YFSETQ. V lost 1 base, J lost 7 bases, and 16 bases stayed unmatched. CDR3 coding DNA: TGCGCCAGCAGCTTGACGGGACAGCTCTTTCCTGGCGCTGGCTACACCTTC. It encodes CASSLTGQLFPGAGYTF. The variable domain in full, with the rest retrieved from reference TRBV5-1 and TRBJ1-2, is KAGVTQTPRYLIKTRGQQVTLSCSPISGHRSVSWYQQTPGQGLQFLFEYFSETQRNKGNFPGRFSGRQFSNSRSEMNVSTLELGDSALYLCASSLTGQLFPGAGYTFGSGTRLTVV.

The gene calls are TRBV9 and TRBJ2-7; 12 positions agree with TRBD2. The CDR3 runs to 18 residues. The ends lost 4 bases at V and 4 bases at J; junction bases unmatched: 15. The germline V gene has CDR1 SGDLS and CDR2 YYNGEE. The CDR3 DNA follows: TGTGCCAGCAGCCTTGGGGCGACTAGCGGGAGTGGCGGTTACGAGCAGTACTTC. Translation gives CASSLGATSGSGGYEQYF.

CDR3: CASSPGATFGETQYF. DNA of the CDR3: TGTGCCAGCAGCCCGGGAGCCACCTTTGGGGAGACCCAGTACTTC. The rearrangement joins TRBV9 to TRBJ2-5; D perhaps matches TRBD2 (6 bases). Germline CDR1 is SGDLS and CDR2 is YYNGEE. CDR3 length equals 15 residues. Trimming cost V 4 bases and J 5 bases, with 18 bases left between them.

This chain uses TRBV4-3 with TRBJ2-1, with 8 bases lining up with TRBD1. Unmatched junction bases numbered 8, after V lost 3 bases and J lost 7 bases. The CDR3 sequence is 15 residues long. Germline assignment: CDR1 LGHNA and CDR2 YSLEER. CDR3 nucleotides: TGCGCCAGCAGCCATAGGACAGGGTTTGGGAATGAGCAGTTCTTC. Translating it yields CASSHRTGFGNEQFF.

The chain has TRBV18 and TRBJ1-1, with D tentatively TRBD1 (5 bases). Trimming took 3 bases from V and 0 from J, leaving 17 bases between them. Looked up from germline, CDR1 is KGHSH and CDR2 is LQKENI. The CDR3 is 17 residues long. CDR3 amino acids: CASSPQGIPVMNTEAFF. In DNA, the CDR3 is TGTGCCAGCTCACCCCAGGGTATCCCCGTCATGAACACTGAAGCTTTCTTT.

The J gene is TRBJ1-3, the V gene TRBV10-3, with 9 bases identical to TRBD1. Germline trimming cut 2 bases from V and 3 bases from J; bases unmatched to any gene: 2. CDR1 ENHRY and CDR2 SYGVKD come from the germline V gene. The CDR3 runs 15 residues. This CDR3 is CAISEPTGGGNTIYF. DNA for the CDR3: TGTGCCATCAGTGAGCCGACAGGGGGTGGAAACACCATATATTTT.

The J gene is TRBJ2-5, the V gene TRBV19, with 7 bases that match TRBD2. CDR3 length equals 16 residues. The V segment lost 4 bases and the J segment 2 bases; nucleotides outside the gene matches: 10. The V gene's germline CDR1 is LNHDA and CDR2 SQIVND (reference sequence). In DNA, the CDR3 is TGTGCCAGTAGTACAATGGGGTCGGGGGGACAAGAGACCCAGTACTTC. It yields the protein CASSTMGSGGQETQYF.

This sequence joins TRBV20-1 and TRBJ1-1, with D uncertain. CDR1 is DFQATT, CDR2 SNEGSKA, per germline (reference sequence). Trimming removed 6 bases from V and 8 bases from J, with 13 bases in between. The CDR3 spans 11 residues. CDR3 nucleotides: TGCAGTGCCCCGAGGGCCGGGGAAGCTTTCTTT. It codes for CSAPRAGEAFF.

The J gene is TRBJ2-3, the V gene TRBV7-2; perhaps D is TRBD1 or TRBD2 (5 bases each). The CDR3 is made up of 18 amino acids. Trimming took 3 bases from V and 2 from J, leaving 21 bases between them. Germline CDR1 reads SGHTA; CDR2 reads FQGNSA. CDR3 region: CASSLGLLFGAATDTQYF. The CDR3 DNA reads TGTGCCAGCAGCTTGGGGCTCTTGTTTGGAGCGGCCACAGATACGCAGTATTTT.

V and J are TRBV7-2 and TRBJ2-7; D remains unclear. The V gene lost 6 bases and the J gene lost 3 bases, with 12 bases spanning the gap. The CDR3 is 13 amino acids. Germline V gene sequence: CDR1 SGHTA, CDR2 FQGNSA. This CDR3 reads CASSRAHDYEQYF. The CDR3 nucleotides read TGTGCCAGCAGTCGGGCACACGACTACGAGCAGTACTTC.

The gene calls are TRBV19 and TRBJ2-7, with D hard to call. This CDR3 is built from 13 residues. V was shortened by 5 bases and J by 6 bases, with 14 bases between the two germline ends. The germline V gene has CDR1 LNHDA and CDR2 SQIVND (reference sequence). CDR3 bases: TGTGCCAGTAGTGCTCTCCCAGGTGGCGAGCAGTACTTC. It is translated as CASSALPGGEQYF. Supplemented by reference TRBV19 and TRBJ2-7, the full variable domain reads DGGITQSPKYLFRKEGQNVTLSCEQNLNHDAMYWYRQDPGQGLRLIYYSQIVNDFQKGDIAEGYSVSREKKESFPLTVTSAQKNPTAFYLCASSALPGGEQYFGPGTRLTVT.